This TCR beta chain derives from a study of monozygotic twins with inflammatory bowel disease. Each UMI harboured a 6-nucleotide sample barcode and was appended via template switching. Nested PCRs (roughly 15 and 9 cycles, two total) were applied to TCRalpha and TCRbeta cDNA. TCRdb reanalyzed the 5' RACE reads, giving one entry per CDR3 protein sequence and no DNA. This sample contains around 450,000 distinct CDR3 sequences. The CDR3 is 12 residues long. Germline assignment: CDR1 SGHTA and CDR2 FQGNSA. The origin of this receptor is a human donor with ulcerative colitis or Crohn's disease, or a healthy co-twin of an affected twin (not recorded which). This chain joins TRBV7-2 and TRBJ2-1; TCRdb designates TRBD2, a call that cannot be tested without DNA. The sequenced sample consisted of blood. The CDR3 here is CASSPMGGEQFF.